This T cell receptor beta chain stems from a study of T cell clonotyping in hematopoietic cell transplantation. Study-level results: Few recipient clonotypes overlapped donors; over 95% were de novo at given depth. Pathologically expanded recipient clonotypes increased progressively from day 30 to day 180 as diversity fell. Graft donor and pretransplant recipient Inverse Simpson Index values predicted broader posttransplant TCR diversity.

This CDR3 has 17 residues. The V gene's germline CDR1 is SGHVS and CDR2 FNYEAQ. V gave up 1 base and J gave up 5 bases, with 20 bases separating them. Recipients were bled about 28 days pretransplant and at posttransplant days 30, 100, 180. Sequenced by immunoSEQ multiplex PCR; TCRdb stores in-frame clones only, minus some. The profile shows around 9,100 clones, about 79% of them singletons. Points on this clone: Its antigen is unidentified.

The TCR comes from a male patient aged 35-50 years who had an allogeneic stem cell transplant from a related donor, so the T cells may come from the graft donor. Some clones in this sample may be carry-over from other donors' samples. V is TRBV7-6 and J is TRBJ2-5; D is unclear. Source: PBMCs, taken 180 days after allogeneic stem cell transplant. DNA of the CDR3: TGTGCCAGCAGCTTAGTTCCAGCCGGGCATCTCAAGGAGACCCAGTACTTC. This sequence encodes CASSLVPAGHLKETQYF.